This record covers a single T cell receptor (beta chain). The record originates from a study of T cell changes during pregnancy in multiple sclerosis. The protocol was immunoSEQ multiplex PCR, while the TCRdb copy is restricted to in-frame clones and leaves out a portion. Among around 66,000 clones listed, 75% to 95% were seen once. Germline assignment: CDR1 ENHRY and CDR2 SYGVKD. V dropped 4 bases and J dropped 1 base, with 16 bases sitting between them. The CDR3 is 16 residues long. This receptor was identified in a female donor in good health, enrolled as a control in a pregnancy study. The material was peripheral blood, obtained in the third trimester of pregnancy. The chain combines TRBV10-3 with TRBJ2-5; D may be TRBD2 (7 bases). CDR3 sequence (DNA): TGTGCCATCAGTGCCCTCGGGGGGCCGCGCCAAGAGACCCAGTACTTC. It codes for CAISALGGPRQETQYF.